The clone carrying this T cell receptor (beta chain) was found once. The antigen is undetermined. This specimen comes from a study of CD8 T cells in Susac syndrome. Study-wide results and caveats: Regarding the TCR sequencing and HLA analysis, the study admitted that a relatively small number of individuals were involved.

Deletions cut 7 bases from V and 9 bases from J, with 28 bases between. The CDR3 has 16 amino acids. The germline V gene encodes CDR1 MDHEN and CDR2 SYDVKM. It was negative isolation that provided the CD8+ and CD4+ T cells, whereas TEMRA cells were enriched by FACS. RNA amounts of roughly 0.45 to 1 ug underwent reverse transcription with random hexamers. Amplification of TCR beta CDR3 across 54 Vbeta and 13 Jbeta was performed with immunoSEQ multiplex PCR. TCRdb reanalysed the immunoSEQ multiplex PCR reads using MiXCR and keeps one entry per CDR3 protein. The sample yields some 260,000 distinct CDR3 sequences, 80% to 90% seen once.

The source material was CD8+ T cells from PBMCs. The J gene is TRBJ2-7, the V gene TRBV28; D could derive from TRBD1 or TRBD2 (6 bases each). The clonotype was recovered from a human donor with multiple sclerosis. For the CDR3, the DNA is TGTGCCAGCACCCTAAGGGGACCCAGACGGGGGCCCAGGCAGTACTTC. This gives the protein CASTLRGPRRGPRQYF.